This TCR beta chain came from a study of T cells in narcolepsy. Study background: Donors had narcolepsy type 1 or type 2, or were healthy controls.

The assay was immunoSEQ multiplex PCR, and TCRdb's table has in-frame clones only and misses some. Of about 40,000 clones in the sample, approximately 90% were seen once. The CDR3 is 16 amino acids. V lost 3 bases, J lost 3 bases, and 7 bases stayed unmatched. In germline, CDR1 is KGHSH, CDR2 LQKENI. On this clone: The antigen is not known.

Study conclusions and caveats: Same-patient CSF and blood CD4+ T cell clonotypes included HCRT-specific and TRIB2-specific autoreactive ones.

Sequenced material: CD45RA- memory CD4+ T cells from PBMCs. The clonotype originates from a human donor with narcolepsy. The chain uses TRBV18 and TRBJ1-4; 7 nucleotides line up with TRBD1. In nucleotides, the CDR3 is TGTGCCAGCTCACCCGTAACCGGGACAGCTAATGAAAAACTGTTTTTT. It encodes CASSPVTGTANEKLFF.